This T cell receptor (beta chain) originates from a study of blood T cell repertoires in COVID-19. Germline-derived CDR1 and CDR2 are SGHTA and FQGTGA. Trimming pared 2 bases from V and 4 bases from J, leaving 8 bases between. The CDR3 runs to 13 residues. Libraries were prepared by immunoSEQ multiplex PCR; TCRdb keeps only in-frame clonotypes and omits some of them. The sample includes around 60,000 clones, approximately 90% of them seen just once. Sequencing used peripheral blood. The source is an older woman with COVID-19, enrolled during active disease. The chain recombines TRBV7-3 with TRBJ1-1, with a possible D match to TRBD1 (5 bases). CDR3 DNA: TGTGCCAGCAGCTTACGGGGGGGCACTGAAGCTTTCTTT. It yields the protein CASSLRGGTEAFF.